A single sample gave rise to the 18 T cell receptor beta chains below, sequenced in a study of cytomegalovirus exposure and HLA in healthy donors. PCR amplification relied on 60 Vbeta primers (plus 13 Jbeta primers). TCRdb's table, derived via immunoSEQ multiplex PCR, lists solely in-frame clones and lacks some. This table holds about 150,000 clones, 65% to 90% found once. Sequencing used PBMCs. The receptor set was obtained from a male donor in good health and CMV-seronegative.

The V call is TRBV7-9, the J call TRBJ2-3, with 7 nucleotides matching TRBD2. Losses at the gene ends were 2 bases for V and 4 bases for J; bases not matched to a gene: 0. CDR3 length equals 13 residues. CDR1 and CDR2 from the germline V gene are SEHNR and FQNEAQ (reference sequence). CDR3 DNA: TGTGCCAGCAGCTTAACTAGCGCAGATACGCAGTATTTT. Residues: CASSLTSADTQYF.

This clone was seen a handful of times. This rearrangement joins TRBV30 to TRBJ1-1, with D hard to call. Trimming removed 0 bases at V and 0 bases at J, with 11 bases between. CDR1 and CDR2 from the germline V gene are GTSNPN and SVGIG (reference sequence). This CDR3 spans 15 amino acids. The CDR3 nucleotides read TGTGCCTGGAGTGTATACACCCTCATGAACACTGAAGCTTTCTTT. Translated: CAWSVYTLMNTEAFF.

V and J are TRBV30 and TRBJ1-1; no definite D call. The CDR3 is 11 residues long. CDR1 and CDR2 (germline): GTSNPN, SVGIG (reference sequence). Trimming took off 4 bases at V and 3 bases at J, with 6 bases between the two ends. The CDR3 protein is CAWTRYTEAFF. The DNA for the CDR3 is TGTGCCTGGACCCGGTACACTGAAGCTTTCTTT.

The V and J genes are TRBV6-5 and TRBJ1-4; 7 bases line up with TRBD1. This CDR3 comprises 14 residues. CDR1 MNHEY and CDR2 SVGAGI come from the germline V gene. J lost 6 bases, V lost 7 bases, and 8 bases had no gene match. The DNA for the CDR3 is TGTGCCAGCACCTTGACAGGGCGGGATGAAAAACTGTTTTTT. Its translation is CASTLTGRDEKLFF.

V gene TRBV2 combines with J gene TRBJ2-1, with 7 nucleotides matching TRBD2. Looked up from germline, CDR1 is SNHLY and CDR2 is FYNNEI. The CDR3 covers 15 residues. J gave up 3 bases and V 4 bases, and 6 bases lay outside the gene matches. The DNA for the CDR3 is TGTGCCAGCAGTGCCTTGGGGGGGGGCTACAATGAGCAGTTCTTC. It codes for CASSALGGGYNEQFF. Using reference TRBV2 and TRBJ2-1 for the parts outside the CDR3, the full variable domain is EPEVTQTPSHQVTQMGQEVILRCVPISNHLYFYWYRQILGQKVEFLVSFYNNEISEKSEIFDDQFSVERPDGSNFTLKIRSTKLEDSAMYFCASSALGGGYNEQFFGPGTRLTVL.

The V call is TRBV2, the J call TRBJ2-4; perhaps TRBD1 as D (7 bases). The CDR3 consists of 11 residues. The germline V gene encodes CDR1 SNHLY and CDR2 FYNNEI. With 6 bases removed from V and 14 bases from J, the gap between germline ends came to 14 bases. The CDR3 region is CASRTRGEKYF. CDR3 nucleotide sequence: TGTGCCAGCAGGACCAGGGGGGAAAAGTACTTC.

This clone was detected once. V usage is TRBV9 and J usage is TRBJ1-4; 9 bases line up with TRBD1. Germline lookup yields CDR1 SGDLS and CDR2 YYNGEE. The CDR3 is 15 amino acids. Trimming took 3 bases from V and 4 from J; bases not matched to a gene: 4. CDR3 in amino acids: CASSARDRDNEKLFF. The DNA for the CDR3 is TGTGCCAGCAGCGCCCGGGACAGGGATAATGAAAAACTGTTTTTT.

This clone was counted a single time. The J gene is TRBJ2-2, the V gene TRBV6-5; 9 positions match TRBD2. V lost 2 bases, J lost 0 bases, and 1 base stayed unmatched. This CDR3 has 16 amino acids. CDR1 is MNHEY, CDR2 SVGAGI, per germline. The CDR3 loop is CASSYLAGTNTGELFF. The CDR3 region has the DNA TGTGCCAGCAGTTACCTAGCGGGGACGAACACCGGGGAGCTGTTTTTT.

The chain combines TRBV30 with TRBJ2-5; D perhaps matches TRBD1 (6 bases). The length of the CDR3 is 12 residues. Trimming cost V 2 bases and J 4 bases, with 8 bases left between them. Germline V lookup: CDR1 GTSNPN, CDR2 SVGIG (reference sequence). The CDR3 nucleotides read TGTGCCTGGAGTCTGGGGGCAGAGACCCAGTACTTC. Translated: CAWSLGAETQYF.

In its sample, this clone was seen a few times. The genes are TRBV7-6 and TRBJ2-3; TRBD2 matches 8 bases. Germline CDR1 SGHVS, CDR2 FNYEAQ. The CDR3 is 18 amino acids. Trimming removed 2 bases from V and 6 bases from J; junction bases left unmatched: 16. Here the CDR3 reads CASSLTGGGRLSADTQYF. As DNA, the CDR3 is TGTGCCAGCAGCTTAACCGGGGGGGGCCGACTATCGGCCGATACGCAGTATTTT.

This rearrangement joins TRBV19 to TRBJ2-7, with 8 bases lining up with TRBD1. CDR3 size: 13 residues. Trimming took 4 bases from V and 6 from J; bases not matched to a gene: 5. Germline CDR1 LNHDA, CDR2 SQIVND (reference sequence). The CDR3 loop is CASSTTTGAEQYF. The CDR3 DNA reads as TGTGCCAGTAGTACCACGACAGGGGCCGAGCAGTACTTC. The full variable domain, in which reference TRBV19 and TRBJ2-7 provide the parts outside the CDR3, is DGGITQSPKYLFRKEGQNVTLSCEQNLNHDAMYWYRQDPGQGLRLIYYSQIVNDFQKGDIAEGYSVSREKKESFPLTVTSAQKNPTAFYLCASSTTTGAEQYFGPGTRLTVT.

Only a few counts were recorded for this clone. The chain is built from TRBV5-6 and TRBJ2-5, with 7 bases aligning to TRBD2. J gave up 5 bases and V 4 bases, and 11 bases lay outside the gene matches. Germline-derived CDR1 and CDR2 are SGHDT and YYEEEE. CDR3 length equals 15 residues. CDR3: CASSDGGGGGETQYF. The CDR3 DNA reads as TGTGCCAGCAGCGATGGGGGTGGGGGAGGGGAGACCCAGTACTTC.

V and J are TRBV4-3 and TRBJ2-3, with D maybe TRBD2 (5 bases). The CDR3 spans 22 residues. Trimming stripped 0 bases from V and 3 bases from J, with 31 bases between. Germline-derived CDR1 and CDR2 are LGHNA and YSLEER. This CDR3 is CASSQDTADSRFGPPTTDTQYF. DNA of the CDR3: TGCGCCAGCAGCCAAGATACGGCGGACTCGCGCTTCGGACCCCCGACGACAGATACGCAGTATTTT.

The chain uses TRBV5-6 and TRBJ1-2; perhaps TRBD1 as D (5 bases). In germline, CDR1 is SGHDT, CDR2 YYEEEE. V lost 5 bases and J lost 5, with 10 bases in between. This CDR3 is built from 12 residues. As DNA, the CDR3 is TGTGCCAGCAGTCCGGGGGAGTATGGCTACACCTTC. It encodes CASSPGEYGYTF.

The chain has TRBV5-1 and TRBJ1-1; 7 bases are a match to TRBD1. CDR1 and CDR2 from the germline V gene are SGHRS and YFSETQ. This CDR3 contains 14 residues. J gave up 5 bases and V 0 bases, and 4 bases lay outside the gene matches. CDR3 amino acids: CASSLAGGGTEAFF. The CDR3 nucleotides are TGCGCCAGCAGCTTGGCAGGGGGAGGAACTGAAGCTTTCTTT.

The rearrangement uses TRBV7-2 and TRBJ2-5; D is perhaps TRBD2 (7 bases). In germline, CDR1 is SGHTA, CDR2 FQGNSA. The CDR3 spans 16 residues. V lost 5 bases, J lost 2 bases, and 18 bases lay in between. This CDR3 is CASSRAGGAGQETQYF. The CDR3 coding sequence is TGTGCCAGCAGCCGCGCTGGGGGGGCAGGTCAAGAGACCCAGTACTTC.

This chain joins TRBV27 and TRBJ1-2; 9 nucleotides align to TRBD1. Germline V gene sequence: CDR1 MNHEY, CDR2 SMNVEV (reference sequence). The CDR3 extends over 16 amino acids. With V trimmed by 6 bases and J by 3 bases, 11 bases remained unmatched. CDR3 sequence (DNA): TGTGCCAGCAGAACCGGGACAGGGACGTTTGACTATGGCTACACCTTC. It translates to CASRTGTGTFDYGYTF.

The CDR3: CAISGGEGEKLFF. In nucleotides, the CDR3 is TGTGCCATCAGTGGGGGGGAGGGTGAAAAACTGTTTTTT. This sequence joins TRBV10-3 and TRBJ1-4; possibly TRBD1 for D (5 bases). The V end lost 4 bases, the J end lost 7 bases, and 10 bases lay between the germline ends. This CDR3 region has 13 residues. Germline V CDR1 and CDR2: ENHRY, SYGVKD.